This T cell receptor (beta chain) derives from a study of blood T cell repertoires in COVID-19. Study-level information: Specimens from acute and convalescent COVID-19 originated in the United States, Italy and Spain. T cells, B-cell-depleted T cells, or PBMCs provided the cDNA or gDNA that served as material.

CDR3 length: 16 residues. CDR1 and CDR2 (germline): KGHSH, LQKENI. Trimming took off 2 bases at V and 4 bases at J, with 17 bases between the two ends. Authors' processing steps: Counts of nucleated cells, estimated from reference gene primer amplification, were obtained. Using immunoSEQ multiplex PCR, the repertoire was profiled, and TCRdb retains in-frame clones only, with some absent. That table is the source of V, J and clone size, and D and trimming were worked out from the DNA. The table records approximately 76,000 clones, about 90% of them present only once. This receptor was obtained from a man aged 80 or over in a cohort sampled during active COVID-19. J is TRBJ2-5 and V is TRBV18; no firm D call. Sequences were obtained from peripheral blood. In DNA, the CDR3 is TGTGCCAGCTCACCAATTGGGTCCACTGGGCGAGAGACCCAGTACTTC. Encoded protein: CASSPIGSTGRETQYF.